What follows describes a single T cell receptor (beta chain). V shed 4 bases and J shed 3 bases, with 25 bases lying between them. CDR3 size: 19 residues. Germline-derived CDR1 and CDR2 are SGDLS and YYNGEE. These data come from a study of blood T cell repertoires in COVID-19. All enrollees were roughly 18 to 89 years old and from 20 to 30 US areas. In the original workflow: Estimated nucleated cell counts came from reference gene primer amplification. Clones were read by immunoSEQ multiplex PCR, and TCRdb kept only the in-frame ones, dropping some. V, J and clone size derive from that table, while D and trimming were established from the DNA sequence. The sample includes hundreds of thousands of clones, approximately 87% of them seen just once.

Sequences were obtained from PBMCs or T cells enriched from blood (not recorded which). The V gene is TRBV9, the J gene TRBJ1-4, with D possibly being TRBD1 (6 bases). This TCR derives from a woman aged 50 to 65 in a cohort exposed to, infected with or recovered from COVID-19 (not recorded which). DNA of the CDR3: TGTGCCAGCAGCAAAGGAAAGATAGGGGGAACAATACCTAATGAAAAACTGTTTTTT. This translates into CASSKGKIGGTIPNEKLFF.